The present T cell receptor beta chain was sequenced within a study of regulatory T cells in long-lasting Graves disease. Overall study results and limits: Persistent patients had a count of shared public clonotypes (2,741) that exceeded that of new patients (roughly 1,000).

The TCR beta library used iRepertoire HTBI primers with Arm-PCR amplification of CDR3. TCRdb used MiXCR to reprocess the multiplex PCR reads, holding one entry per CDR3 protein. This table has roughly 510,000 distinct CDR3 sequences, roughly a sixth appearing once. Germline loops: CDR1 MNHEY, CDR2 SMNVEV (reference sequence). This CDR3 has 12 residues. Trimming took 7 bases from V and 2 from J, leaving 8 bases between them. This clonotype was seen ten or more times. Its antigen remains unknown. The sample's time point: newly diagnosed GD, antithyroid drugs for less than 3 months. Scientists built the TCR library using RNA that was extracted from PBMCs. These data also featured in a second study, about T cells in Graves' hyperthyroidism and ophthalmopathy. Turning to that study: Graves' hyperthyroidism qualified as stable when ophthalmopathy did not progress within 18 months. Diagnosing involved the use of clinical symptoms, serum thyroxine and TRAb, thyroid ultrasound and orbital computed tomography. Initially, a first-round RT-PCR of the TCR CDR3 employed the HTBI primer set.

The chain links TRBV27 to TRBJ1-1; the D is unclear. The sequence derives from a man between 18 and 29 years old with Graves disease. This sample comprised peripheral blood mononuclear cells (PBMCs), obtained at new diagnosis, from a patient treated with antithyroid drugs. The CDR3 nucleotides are TGTGCCAGCAATCACCCAAACACTGAAGCTTTCTTT. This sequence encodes CASNHPNTEAFF.